The next 8 T cell receptor beta chains were all read from a single sample in a study of Graves' ophthalmopathy and Graves' hyperthyroidism. The authors amplified TCR beta CDR3 regions from RNA transcripts. The first round was an RT-PCR with HTBI primers, and the second round was a multiplex PCR. TCRdb recomputed calls from the multiplex PCR reads with MiXCR, one row per CDR3 protein. The sample shows about 620,000 distinct CDR3 sequences, approximately 22% of them seen only once. Sequencing was performed on peripheral blood. These TCRs come from a woman aged 18-29 years with stable Graves' hyperthyroidism. Some clones in this sample may be carry-over from other donors' samples.

The table lists this clonotype with many counts. The CDR3 region is CSVEVGQGSEAFF. The CDR3 DNA follows: TGCAGCGTTGAAGTTGGACAGGGGTCTGAAGCTTTCTTT. The chain links TRBV29-1 to TRBJ1-1; 9 bases map to TRBD1. CDR1 is SQVTM, CDR2 ANQGSEA, per germline. Trimming removed 1 base from V and 6 bases from J; junction bases left unmatched: 3. The CDR3 extends over 13 amino acids.

As to this clonotype: One end of the junction varies from germline; a read error may be responsible. V and J are TRBV30 and TRBJ1-5, with D unresolved. This CDR3 comprises 14 residues. CDR1 and CDR2 (germline): GTSNPN, SVGIG (reference sequence). The CDR3 is CAWSYDGSIQPQHF. The CDR3 DNA is TGTGCCTGGAGCTACGACGGGAGCATTCAGCCCCAGCATTTT.

This clonotype has ten or more counts. V and J are TRBV12-5 and TRBJ2-5; D is unclear. The CDR3 spans 12 residues. The germline gives CDR1 LGHNT, CDR2 FRNRAP. Between the trimmed V and J ends, which lost 7 bases and 5 bases, there was a span of 11 bases. The CDR3 sequence is CASAFDTETQYF. The CDR3, as DNA: TGTGCTAGTGCCTTTGACACGGAGACCCAGTACTTC.

This clonotype was counted at least ten times. The rearrangement joins TRBV6-7 to TRBJ1-2; TRBD1 agrees at 7 bases. TRBV6-7 is filed as an ORF, its function uncertain. There are 16 residues in the CDR3. V lost 0 bases, J lost 5 bases, and 9 bases stayed unmatched. The CDR3 reads CASSYSWGQQGYGYTF. The DNA of the CDR3 is TGTGCCAGCAGTTACTCATGGGGGCAACAGGGGTATGGCTACACCTTC.

This clonotype appeared once. One end of the junction does not line up with germline, which may come from a read error. The rearrangement uses TRBV6-1 and TRBJ1-1; TRBD1 is a possible D gene (5 bases). Germline CDR1 is MNHNS and CDR2 is SASEGT. The CDR3 loop spans 14 amino acids. The CDR3 nucleotides read TGTGGCAGCAGTGAAGGGACGGCGAACACTAAAGCTTTCTTT. It translates to CGSSEGTANTKAFF.

The sample holds many counts of this clonotype. This chain connects TRBV16 to TRBJ2-5, with D uncertain. The CDR3 runs to 15 residues. CDR1 is KGHSY and CDR2 is FQNENV in the germline V gene. Trimming pared 0 bases from V and 1 base from J, leaving 9 bases between. CDR3 sequence: CASSQSPFRQETQYF. CDR3 DNA: TGTGCCAGCAGCCAATCCCCTTTCCGCCAAGAGACCCAGTACTTC.

In its sample, this clonotype was seen many times. The chain recombines TRBV27 with TRBJ2-7; D is possibly TRBD1 (6 bases). The CDR3 is 14 residues long. The V end lost 8 bases, the J end lost 3 bases, and 17 bases lay between the germline ends. Germline V lookup: CDR1 MNHEY, CDR2 SMNVEV (reference sequence). In DNA form, the CDR3 reads TGTGCCAGCTCCAACCACAGGGCGAACTACGAGCAGTACTTC. This encodes CASSNHRANYEQYF.

This clonotype came up many times. This chain joins TRBV6-1 and TRBJ2-7, with TRBD1 matching 11 bases. The germline CDR1 and CDR2 sequences are MNHNS and SASEGT. The ends lost 7 bases at V and 3 bases at J; junction bases unmatched: 8. The CDR3 loop spans 15 amino acids. The CDR3 sequence is CASIPGTGGNYEQYF. CDR3 nucleotide sequence: TGTGCCAGCATTCCTGGGACAGGGGGGAACTACGAGCAGTACTTC.